This T cell receptor beta chain was captured by sequencing in a study of cytomegalovirus exposure and HLA in healthy donors. Background on the study: An early release of data contained around 80 million unique TCRs, which came from HLA-typed donors. Study-wide findings and caveats: Specificity of a few CMV-associated chains for CMV antigens was verified in vitro. In a later analysis, productive TCRs from donors in an Asian-associated ancestry cluster reportedly carried fewer N-insertions than the cohort mean.

This clone was seen once. As yet, its antigen is unknown. One end of the junction varies from germline; a read error may be responsible. The PCR ran on 60 Vbeta and 13 Jbeta primers. TCRdb's copy holds only in-frame clones and misses some; the assay was immunoSEQ multiplex PCR. This sample carries under 200,000 clones, around 79% of them seen once, and the ten largest clones take roughly 7%. The sequencing input was PBMCs. This clonotype was sampled from a male donor in good health and CMV-seropositive.

The CDR3 DNA is TGTGCCCGGAGTGACCGGACTAGCGAGATAACCTACGAGCAGTACTTC. The encoded protein is CARSDRTSEITYEQYF. The rearrangement uses TRBV30 and TRBJ2-7, with TRBD2 matching over 9 bases. CDR1 and CDR2 from the germline V gene are GTSNPN and SVGIG (reference sequence). CDR3 length: 16 residues.